Listed below are T cell receptor beta chains from one sample, sequenced in a study of Ad26.COV2.S vaccination and SARS-CoV-2 variants. Here immunoSEQ multiplex PCR was the method, and the copy in TCRdb shows in-frame clones only, minus some. The sample records fewer than 400,000 clones, about 88% being singletons. The sample in question was peripheral blood, obtained in a trial of Ad26.COV2.S vaccine versus placebo. The receptors shown here come from a person aged 18-65 years who received the Ad26.COV2.S COVID-19 vaccine or a placebo. CDR3s include the opening cysteine and the closing phenylalanine or tryptophan. Each record gives: J gene, D gene, V gene, clone size, CDR3 protein, CDR3 DNA. A D gene is named only where the DNA matches it firmly. Not all rows give a size; the values are once, few, many and, for expanded clones, a class.

j_gene: TRBJ1-6
d_gene: NA
v_gene: TRBV7-2
abundance: NA
CDR3aa: CASSQDGYNSPLHF
CDR3nt: TGTGCCAGCAGCCAGGACGGTTATAATTCACCCCTCCACTTT

j_gene: TRBJ2-1
d_gene: TRBD2
v_gene: TRBV11-2
abundance: NA
CDR3aa: CASSLDQGLVNEQFF
CDR3nt: TGTGCCAGCAGCTTAGATCAGGGACTAGTAAATGAGCAGTTCTTC

j_gene: TRBJ2-7
d_gene: TRBD2
v_gene: TRBV4-1
abundance: NA
CDR3aa: CASSQEAGEGVDEQYF
CDR3nt: TGCGCCAGCAGCCAAGAGGCGGGAGAAGGGGTGGACGAGCAGTACTTC

j_gene: TRBJ2-3
d_gene: TRBD2
v_gene: TRBV4-1
abundance: NA
CDR3aa: CASSQKPTSGGSDTQYF
CDR3nt: TGCGCCAGCAGCCAAAAACCGACTAGCGGGGGTTCTGATACGCAGTATTTT

j_gene: TRBJ2-5
d_gene: NA
v_gene: TRBV9
abundance: once
CDR3aa: CASSVALRETQYF
CDR3nt: TGTGCCAGCAGCGTAGCCCTAAGGGAGACCCAGTACTTC

j_gene: TRBJ1-6
d_gene: NA
v_gene: TRBV7-9
abundance: NA
CDR3aa: CASSSTDPRSPLHF
CDR3nt: TGTGCCAGCAGCTCGACCGACCCAAGGTCACCCCTCCACTTT

j_gene: TRBJ1-1
d_gene: NA
v_gene: TRBV4-1
abundance: NA
CDR3aa: CASSQGPFGGVSEAFF
CDR3nt: TGCGCCAGCAGCCAGGGACCCTTTGGGGGGGTGTCTGAAGCTTTCTTT

j_gene: TRBJ2-1
d_gene: TRBD2
v_gene: TRBV4-3
abundance: NA
CDR3aa: CASSLDWRGGNEQFF
CDR3nt: TGCGCCAGCAGCCTAGACTGGCGGGGGGGCAATGAGCAGTTCTTC

j_gene: TRBJ1-2
d_gene: NA
v_gene: TRBV6-5
abundance: NA
CDR3aa: CASSLGATGGGYTF
CDR3nt: TGTGCCAGCAGCCTGGGGGCGACGGGCGGTGGCTACACCTTC

j_gene: TRBJ1-1
d_gene: NA
v_gene: TRBV5-4
abundance: NA
CDR3aa: CASSLPLGVNTEAFF
CDR3nt: TGTGCCAGCAGCTTGCCCCTCGGGGTGAACACTGAAGCTTTCTTT

j_gene: TRBJ1-1
d_gene: NA
v_gene: TRBV19
abundance: NA
CDR3aa: CASSLRGGMNTEAFF
CDR3nt: TGTGCCAGTAGTCTTCGTGGGGGTATGAACACTGAAGCTTTCTTT

j_gene: TRBJ2-2
d_gene: NA
v_gene: TRBV5-6
abundance: NA
CDR3aa: CASSSRGKNTGELFF
CDR3nt: TGTGCCAGCAGCTCCCGGGGGAAGAACACCGGGGAGCTGTTTTTT

j_gene: TRBJ1-1
d_gene: NA
v_gene: TRBV2
abundance: once
CDR3aa: CASYREGGTEAFF
CDR3nt: TGTGCCAGCTATCGTGAGGGGGGGACTGAAGCTTTCTTT

j_gene: TRBJ2-1
d_gene: TRBD2
v_gene: TRBV4-2
abundance: NA
CDR3aa: CASSQDLAGVRSYNEQFF
CDR3nt: TGTGCCAGCAGCCAAGACCTAGCGGGGGTCCGCTCCTACAATGAGCAGTTCTTC

j_gene: TRBJ2-5
d_gene: TRBD2
v_gene: TRBV3-1/TRBV3-2
abundance: NA
CDR3aa: CASRSDGTSGVPIQETQYF
CDR3nt: TGTGCCAGCAGATCAGACGGAACTAGCGGGGTCCCCATACAAGAGACCCAGTACTTC

j_gene: TRBJ2-7
d_gene: NA
v_gene: TRBV7-6
abundance: NA
CDR3aa: CASSLGATGLGTYEQYF
CDR3nt: TGTGCCAGCAGCTTAGGGGCTACAGGTTTGGGGACCTACGAGCAGTACTTC

j_gene: TRBJ2-5
d_gene: TRBD2
v_gene: TRBV3-1/TRBV3-2
abundance: NA
CDR3aa: CASSQFRGGETQYF
CDR3nt: TGTGCCAGCAGCCAATTTCGGGGGGGGGAGACCCAGTACTTC

j_gene: TRBJ1-1
d_gene: NA
v_gene: TRBV6-6
abundance: NA
CDR3aa: CASSYSREMNTEAFF
CDR3nt: TGTGCCAGCAGTTACTCTAGGGAAATGAACACTGAAGCTTTCTTT

j_gene: TRBJ1-2
d_gene: NA
v_gene: TRBV4-2
abundance: NA
CDR3aa: CASSQEEGYSYGYTF
CDR3nt: TGTGCCAGCAGCCAAGAGGAAGGGTACAGCTATGGCTACACCTTC

j_gene: TRBJ2-5
d_gene: TRBD1
v_gene: TRBV4-1
abundance: NA
CDR3aa: CASSLQQGTGETQYF
CDR3nt: TGCGCCAGCAGCCTACAACAGGGGACGGGAGAGACCCAGTACTTC

j_gene: TRBJ1-5
d_gene: NA
v_gene: TRBV19
abundance: NA
CDR3aa: CASDGPSGQPQHF
CDR3nt: TGTGCCAGTGACGGACCCTCGGGTCAGCCCCAGCATTTT

j_gene: TRBJ2-7
d_gene: TRBD1
v_gene: TRBV25-1
abundance: NA
CDR3aa: CASSERGTGSSYEQYF
CDR3nt: TGTGCCAGCAGTGAACGAGGGACAGGTAGTTCCTACGAGCAGTACTTC

j_gene: TRBJ1-1
d_gene: TRBD1
v_gene: TRBV5-1
abundance: NA
CDR3aa: CASSFAISGDSEAFF
CDR3nt: TGCGCCAGCAGCTTCGCTATTTCAGGGGACAGTGAAGCTTTCTTT

j_gene: TRBJ1-2
d_gene: NA
v_gene: TRBV9
abundance: NA
CDR3aa: CASSVLSTGYYGYTF
CDR3nt: TGTGCCAGCAGCGTCCTCTCGACAGGCTACTATGGCTACACCTTC

j_gene: TRBJ1-6
d_gene: TRBD1
v_gene: TRBV6-5
abundance: few
CDR3aa: CASSYSDRLGAPLHF
CDR3nt: TGTGCCAGCAGTTACTCGGACAGGCTGGGAGCACCCCTCCACTTT

j_gene: TRBJ2-1
d_gene: NA
v_gene: TRBV30
abundance: NA
CDR3aa: CAWSLLGYGDNEQFF
CDR3nt: TGTGCCTGGAGTCTCCTTGGCTACGGCGACAATGAGCAGTTCTTC

j_gene: TRBJ1-5
d_gene: TRBD1
v_gene: TRBV27
abundance: NA
CDR3aa: CASSTRGTAGQPQHF
CDR3nt: TGTGCCAGCAGCACCCGAGGGACAGCCGGACAGCCCCAGCATTTT

j_gene: TRBJ1-1
d_gene: NA
v_gene: TRBV7-6
abundance: NA
CDR3aa: CASSSQGWNTEAFF
CDR3nt: TGTGCCAGCAGCTCCCAGGGGTGGAACACTGAAGCTTTCTTT

j_gene: TRBJ1-2
d_gene: NA
v_gene: TRBV29-1
abundance: NA
CDR3aa: CSAQTGPEYGYTF
CDR3nt: TGCAGCGCTCAAACGGGCCCGGAGTATGGCTACACCTTC

j_gene: TRBJ2-1
d_gene: TRBD1
v_gene: TRBV19
abundance: NA
CDR3aa: CATKGAADNEQFF
CDR3nt: TGTGCCACTAAGGGGGCCGCCGACAATGAGCAGTTCTTC

j_gene: TRBJ1-2
d_gene: NA
v_gene: TRBV10-3
abundance: NA
CDR3aa: CAISESRERGDGYTF
CDR3nt: TGTGCCATCAGTGAGTCGCGCGAGAGAGGGGATGGCTACACCTTC

j_gene: TRBJ2-3
d_gene: NA
v_gene: TRBV4-2
abundance: NA
CDR3aa: CASSQGEGTQYF
CDR3nt: TGTGCCAGCAGCCAAGGTGAAGGGACGCAGTATTTT

j_gene: TRBJ2-1
d_gene: TRBD2
v_gene: TRBV11-2
abundance: NA
CDR3aa: CASSFQLAGGLSYNEQFF
CDR3nt: TGTGCCAGCAGCTTCCAACTAGCGGGGGGGCTGTCCTACAATGAGCAGTTCTTC

j_gene: TRBJ2-7
d_gene: NA
v_gene: TRBV3-1/TRBV3-2
abundance: NA
CDR3aa: CASSQGGSKPYEQYF
CDR3nt: TGTGCCAGCAGCCAAGGTGGCAGCAAACCCTACGAGCAGTACTTC

j_gene: TRBJ1-2
d_gene: NA
v_gene: TRBV11-2
abundance: NA
CDR3aa: CASSLDVRGGYTF
CDR3nt: TGTGCCAGCAGCTTAGACGTAAGGGGTGGCTACACCTTC

j_gene: TRBJ1-2
d_gene: NA
v_gene: TRBV5-1
abundance: NA
CDR3aa: CASSLLSGPNYGYTF
CDR3nt: TGCGCCAGCAGCTTGCTGTCCGGCCCGAACTATGGCTACACCTTC

j_gene: TRBJ2-1
d_gene: NA
v_gene: TRBV5-6
abundance: NA
CDR3aa: CASSFGPAGQYNEQFF
CDR3nt: TGTGCCAGCAGCTTCGGCCCTGCGGGCCAATACAATGAGCAGTTCTTC

j_gene: TRBJ1-4
d_gene: TRBD1
v_gene: TRBV9
abundance: NA
CDR3aa: CASSVGTQGQNEKLFF
CDR3nt: TGTGCCAGCAGCGTAGGGACACAGGGGCAAAATGAAAAACTGTTTTTT

j_gene: TRBJ2-7
d_gene: TRBD2
v_gene: TRBV10-1
abundance: NA
CDR3aa: CASSESQAGGLPEQYF
CDR3nt: TGCGCCAGCAGTGAGTCCCAAGCGGGGGGTCTTCCCGAGCAGTACTTC

j_gene: TRBJ1-1
d_gene: NA
v_gene: TRBV27
abundance: NA
CDR3aa: CASSWGLNTEAFF
CDR3nt: TGTGCCAGCAGCTGGGGCCTAAACACTGAAGCTTTCTTT

j_gene: TRBJ2-2
d_gene: TRBD1
v_gene: TRBV5-1
abundance: NA
CDR3aa: CASSATGNAGELFF
CDR3nt: TGCGCCAGCAGCGCGACAGGGAACGCCGGGGAGCTGTTTTTT

j_gene: TRBJ1-4
d_gene: NA
v_gene: TRBV2
abundance: NA
CDR3aa: CASSYRGAANEKLFF
CDR3nt: TGTGCCAGCAGCTATAGGGGGGCAGCTAATGAAAAACTGTTTTTT

j_gene: TRBJ1-5
d_gene: NA
v_gene: TRBV24-1
abundance: NA
CDR3aa: CATSDTGKGSNQPQHF
CDR3nt: TGTGCCACCAGTGATACGGGGAAGGGGAGCAATCAGCCCCAGCATTTT

j_gene: TRBJ1-2
d_gene: NA
v_gene: TRBV6-6
abundance: NA
CDR3aa: CASSPGRNYGYTF
CDR3nt: TGTGCCAGCAGCCCCGGCAGAAACTATGGCTACACCTTC

j_gene: TRBJ2-1
d_gene: NA
v_gene: TRBV27
abundance: NA
CDR3aa: CASSSRGPTPYNEQFF
CDR3nt: TGTGCCAGCAGTTCCCGGGGGCCGACCCCCTACAATGAGCAGTTCTTC